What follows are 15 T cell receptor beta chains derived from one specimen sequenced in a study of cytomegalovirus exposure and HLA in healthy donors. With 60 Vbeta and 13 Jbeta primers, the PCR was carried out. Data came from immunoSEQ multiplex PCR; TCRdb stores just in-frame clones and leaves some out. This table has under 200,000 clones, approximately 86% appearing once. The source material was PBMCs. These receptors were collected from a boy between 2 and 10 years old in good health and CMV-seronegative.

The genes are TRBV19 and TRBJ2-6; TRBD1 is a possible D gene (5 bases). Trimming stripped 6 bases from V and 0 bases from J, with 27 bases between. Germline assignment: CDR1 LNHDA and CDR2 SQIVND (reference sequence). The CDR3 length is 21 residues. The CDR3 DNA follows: TGTGCCAGTAGACCAGGGTTTTTTCGATTAGCCCAACTCTCTGGGGCCAACGTCCTGACTTTC. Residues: CASRPGFFRLAQLSGANVLTF.

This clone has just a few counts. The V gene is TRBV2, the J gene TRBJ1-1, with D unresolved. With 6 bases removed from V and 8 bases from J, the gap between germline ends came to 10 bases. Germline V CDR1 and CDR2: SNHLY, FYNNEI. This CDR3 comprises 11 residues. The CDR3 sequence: CASSDGLEAFF. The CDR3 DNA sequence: TGTGCCAGCAGCGATGGACTCGAAGCTTTCTTT.

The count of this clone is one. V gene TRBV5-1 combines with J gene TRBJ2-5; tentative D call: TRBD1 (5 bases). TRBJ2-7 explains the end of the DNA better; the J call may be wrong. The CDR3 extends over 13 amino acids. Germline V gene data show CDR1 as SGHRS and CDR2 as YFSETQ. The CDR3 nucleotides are TGCGCCAGCAGCCTGACAGAATCCTACGAGCAGTACTTC. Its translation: CASSLTESYEQYF.

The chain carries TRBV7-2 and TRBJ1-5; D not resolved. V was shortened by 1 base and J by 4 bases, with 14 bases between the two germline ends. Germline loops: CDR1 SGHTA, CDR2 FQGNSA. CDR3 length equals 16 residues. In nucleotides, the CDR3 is TGTGCCAGCAGCTTAGAATCGGCAGCGGGTAATCAGCCCCAGCATTTT. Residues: CASSLESAAGNQPQHF.

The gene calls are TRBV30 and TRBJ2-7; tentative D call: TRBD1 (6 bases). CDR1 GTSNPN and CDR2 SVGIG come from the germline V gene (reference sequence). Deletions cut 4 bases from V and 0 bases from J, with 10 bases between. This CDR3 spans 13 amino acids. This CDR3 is CAWTGVSSYEQYF. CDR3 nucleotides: TGTGCCTGGACAGGGGTTAGCTCCTACGAGCAGTACTTC.

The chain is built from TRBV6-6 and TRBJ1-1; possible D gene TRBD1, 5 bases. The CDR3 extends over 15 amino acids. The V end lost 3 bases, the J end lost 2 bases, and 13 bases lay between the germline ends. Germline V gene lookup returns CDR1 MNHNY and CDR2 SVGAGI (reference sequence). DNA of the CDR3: TGTGCCAGCAGTTATTTTAGTCAGGGAAACACTGAAGCTTTCTTT. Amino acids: CASSYFSQGNTEAFF.

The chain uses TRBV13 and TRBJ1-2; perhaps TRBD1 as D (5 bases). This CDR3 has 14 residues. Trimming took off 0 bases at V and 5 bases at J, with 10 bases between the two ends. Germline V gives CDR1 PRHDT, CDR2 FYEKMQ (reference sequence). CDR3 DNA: TGTGCCAGCAGCTTAGGGGGGCAACCTTATGGCTACACCTTC. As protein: CASSLGGQPYGYTF.

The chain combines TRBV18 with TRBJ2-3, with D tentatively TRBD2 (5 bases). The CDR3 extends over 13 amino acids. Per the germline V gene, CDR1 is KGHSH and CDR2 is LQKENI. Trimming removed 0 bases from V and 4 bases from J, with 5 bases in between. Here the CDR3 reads CASSPPGADTQYF. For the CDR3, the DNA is TGTGCCAGCTCACCACCGGGAGCAGATACGCAGTATTTT.

The CDR3 nucleotides are TGTGCCAGCGGCTGGCCAGGGGGCAATTATTCACCCCTCCACTTT. This codes for CASGWPGGNYSPLHF. This chain joins TRBV6-4 and TRBJ1-6; TRBD1 matches 8 bases. The germline V gene encodes CDR1 MRHNA and CDR2 SNTAGT. The CDR3 runs 15 residues. V shed 8 bases, J shed 8 bases, and the junction held 11 bases outside the gene matches.

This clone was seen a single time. As DNA, the CDR3 is TGCGCCAGCAGCTTGGTGGGCGGCAATCAGCCCCAGCATTTT. It encodes CASSLVGGNQPQHF. This chain links TRBV5-1 with TRBJ1-5, with unresolved D. Looked up from germline, CDR1 is SGHRS and CDR2 is YFSETQ. This CDR3 is built from 14 residues. V gave up 0 bases and J gave up 2 bases, with 6 bases separating them.

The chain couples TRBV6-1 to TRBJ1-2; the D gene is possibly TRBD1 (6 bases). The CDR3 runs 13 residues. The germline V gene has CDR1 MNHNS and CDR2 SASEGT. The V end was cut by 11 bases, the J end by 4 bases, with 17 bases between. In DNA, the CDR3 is TGTGCCGGCCGACAGGCTCCCATCTATGGCTACACCTTC. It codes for CAGRQAPIYGYTF.

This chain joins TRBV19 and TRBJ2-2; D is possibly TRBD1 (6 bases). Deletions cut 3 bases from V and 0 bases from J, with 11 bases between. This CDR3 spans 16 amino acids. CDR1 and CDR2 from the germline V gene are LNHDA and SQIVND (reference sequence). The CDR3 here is CASSMPGTPNTGELFF. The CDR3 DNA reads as TGTGCCAGTAGTATGCCCGGGACACCGAACACCGGGGAGCTGTTTTTT.

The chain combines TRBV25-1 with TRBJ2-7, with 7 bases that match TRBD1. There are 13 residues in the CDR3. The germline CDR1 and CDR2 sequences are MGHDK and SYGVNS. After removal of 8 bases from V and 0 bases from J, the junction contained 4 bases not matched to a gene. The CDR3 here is CASEDRVSYEQYF. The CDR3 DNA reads TGTGCCAGCGAAGACAGGGTCTCCTACGAGCAGTACTTC.

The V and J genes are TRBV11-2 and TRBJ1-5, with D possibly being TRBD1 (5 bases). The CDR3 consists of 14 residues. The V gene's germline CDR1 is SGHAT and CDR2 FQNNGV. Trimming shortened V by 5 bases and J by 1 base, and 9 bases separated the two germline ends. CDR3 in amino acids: CASSPEGSNQPQHF. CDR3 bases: TGTGCCAGCAGCCCGGAGGGGAGCAATCAGCCCCAGCATTTT.

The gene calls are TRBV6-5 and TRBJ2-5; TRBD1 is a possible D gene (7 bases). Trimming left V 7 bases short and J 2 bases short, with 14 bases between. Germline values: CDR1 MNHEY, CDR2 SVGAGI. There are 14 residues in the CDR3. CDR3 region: CASNQGGIQETQYF. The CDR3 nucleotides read TGTGCCAGCAATCAGGGGGGCATTCAAGAGACCCAGTACTTC.